This TCR beta chain was profiled in a study of regulatory T cells in long-lasting Graves disease. On this clonotype: Its antigen is still unknown.

Germline loops: CDR1 SGHTA, CDR2 FQGTGA. V lost 4 bases, J lost 8 bases, and 21 bases lay in between. CDR3 size: 16 residues. iRepertoire HTBI primers and Arm-PCR of CDR3 regions built TCR beta libraries. TCRdb ran MiXCR on the multiplex PCR reads and lists one entry per CDR3 protein. Of 500,000 to 700,000 distinct CDR3 sequences detected, roughly 15% appear once; the ten largest clones hold 18%. Findings of the study overall: Persistent disease favored TRBV28, TRBJ1-2 and TRBJ2-5.

As to time point: newly diagnosed GD, antithyroid drugs for less than 3 months. The TCR library was made from RNA that had been extracted from PBMCs in TRIzol. EDTA tubes held approximately 8.8 milliliters of peripheral blood from each patient. These same data were also listed under a study on T cells in Graves' hyperthyroidism and ophthalmopathy.

Source: peripheral blood mononuclear cells (PBMCs), taken at new diagnosis, from a patient treated with antithyroid drugs. The chain couples TRBV7-3 to TRBJ2-1; perhaps D is TRBD1 or TRBD2 (6 bases each). This TCR was recovered from a woman aged 30 to 39 with Graves disease. The CDR3 spells CASSSTTGTGDDEQFF. The DNA for the CDR3 is TGTGCCAGCAGCTCAACTACAGGGACGGGGGACGATGAGCAGTTCTTC.